Following are 25 T cell receptor beta chains from one sample sequenced in a study of blood T cell repertoires in COVID-19 (dated by TCRdb to about 2020). Library preparation employed the immunoSEQ multiplex PCR assay. TCRdb holds this immuneACCESS table with in-frame rearrangements only. Some clones are missing; in checked studies, unresolved V genes explain under half, and the rest has no known cause. The sample table records a few hundred thousand clones; 85% to 90% of these occur just once. The ten largest clones take up about 4.6% of the sample. Sequences were obtained from PBMCs or T cells enriched from blood (not recorded which). Every receptor here comes from a man between 25 and 39 years old who had recovered from COVID-19.

The chain carries TRBV5-1 and TRBJ2-3; TRBD2 aligns across 12 bases. From germline, CDR1 is SGHRS and CDR2 YFSETQ. The CDR3 loop spans 17 amino acids. V lost 4 bases, J lost 4 bases, and 10 bases stayed unmatched. Here the CDR3 reads CASSPQTSGRSADTQYF. Here the CDR3 DNA reads TGCGCCAGCAGCCCTCAAACTAGCGGGAGGAGCGCAGATACGCAGTATTTT.

The gene calls are TRBV18 and TRBJ2-1, with 8 nucleotides matching TRBD2. The germline V gene has CDR1 KGHSH and CDR2 LQKENI. J lost 9 bases, V lost 3 bases, and 7 bases had no gene match. The CDR3 has 14 residues. This chain's CDR3 is CASSPELAASEQFF. CDR3 coding DNA: TGTGCCAGCTCACCCGAACTAGCGGCATCTGAGCAGTTCTTC.

This chain connects TRBV5-1 to TRBJ1-2; D is unresolved. The CDR3 totals 14 residues. The V end was cut by 0 bases, the J end by 5 bases, with 11 bases between. Germline V gene lookup returns CDR1 SGHRS and CDR2 YFSETQ. CDR3 in DNA: TGCGCCAGCAGCTTGGATGCAGCGGGGTATGGCTACACCTTC. It translates to CASSLDAAGYGYTF.

This clone has a handful of counts. The V call is TRBV7-8, the J call TRBJ2-1, with TRBD2 matching over 11 bases. The V gene end was trimmed by 6 bases and the J gene end by 10 bases; junction bases not matched to a gene: 17. Germline-derived CDR1 and CDR2 are SGHVS and FQNEAQ. CDR3 length: 17 residues. For the CDR3, the DNA is TGTGCCAGCAGGCGGGCCGTGGGTAGCGGGAGGGCCTGGGAGCAGTTCTTC. Translated, it gives CASRRAVGSGRAWEQFF.

This clone turned up a few times. The chain links TRBV5-5 to TRBJ2-1, with 10 positions matching TRBD2. This CDR3 has 16 residues. The junction had 1 base not matched to a gene; V was cut back by 0 bases and J by 1 base. Germline V gene lookup returns CDR1 SGHKS and CDR2 YYEKEE (reference sequence). CDR3 bases: TGTGCCAGCAGCTTGGCACTAGCGGGGTCCTACAATGAGCAGTTCTTC. It codes for CASSLALAGSYNEQFF.

V gene TRBV7-9 combines with J gene TRBJ2-7; 10 bases match TRBD1. Germline V gene data show CDR1 as SEHNR and CDR2 as FQNEAQ (reference sequence). The trim removed 5 bases at V and 6 bases at J, leaving 10 bases unmatched. The CDR3 consists of 15 residues. The CDR3 loop reads CASSATGGSWGEQYF. In DNA, the CDR3 is TGTGCCAGCAGCGCGACAGGGGGCTCGTGGGGCGAGCAGTACTTC.

The chain carries TRBV29-1 and TRBJ2-2, with a weak D call TRBD2 (5 bases). Germline CDR1 reads SQVTM; CDR2 reads ANQGSEA. This CDR3 spans 13 amino acids. V dropped 3 bases and J dropped 1 base, with 6 bases sitting between them. CDR3 loop: CSVDRENTGELFF. DNA of the CDR3: TGCAGCGTTGACCGGGAGAACACCGGGGAGCTGTTTTTT.

V gene TRBV27 combines with J gene TRBJ2-2; tentatively, D is TRBD2 (5 bases). Germline lookup yields CDR1 MNHEY and CDR2 SMNVEV (reference sequence). The CDR3 loop spans 17 amino acids. The V gene lost 7 bases and the J gene lost 0 bases, with 18 bases spanning the gap. The CDR3 DNA reads TGTGCCAGCAACGAAATCGGGGTCTACACGAACACCGGGGAGCTGTTTTTT. Protein sequence: CASNEIGVYTNTGELFF.

This clone was observed a few times. The rearrangement uses TRBV2 and TRBJ2-7; 9 bases fit TRBD2. The CDR3 sequence is 15 residues long. Trimming at V came to 6 bases and at J to 2 bases, leaving 8 bases not matched to a gene. CDR1 and CDR2 (germline): SNHLY, FYNNEI. DNA for the CDR3: TGTGCCAGCAGAGACCGCGGGACTAGCACCTACGAGCAGTACTTC. Protein: CASRDRGTSTYEQYF.

V is TRBV6-1 and J is TRBJ2-7; possibly TRBD1 for D (6 bases). Looked up from germline, CDR1 is MNHNS and CDR2 is SASEGT. The V end lost 2 bases, the J end lost 5 bases, and 13 bases lay between the germline ends. This CDR3 contains 14 residues. In nucleotides, the CDR3 is TGTGCCAGCAGTGAACTGGGGGCGGTCAACGAGCAGTACTTC. Its translation is CASSELGAVNEQYF.

The rearrangement joins TRBV25-1 to TRBJ2-7, with 8 positions matching TRBD1. The CDR3 spans 13 residues. The germline V gene encodes CDR1 MGHDK and CDR2 SYGVNS. Trimming removed 11 bases from V and 2 bases from J; junction bases left unmatched: 8. This CDR3 reads CAYCPDRAYEQYF. CDR3 DNA sequence: TGTGCCTATTGTCCGGACAGGGCCTACGAGCAGTACTTC.

This clone was detected only a few times. The chain joins TRBV5-1 to TRBJ2-5; D is possibly TRBD2 (7 bases). Germline loops: CDR1 SGHRS, CDR2 YFSETQ. Trimming removed 0 bases at V and 5 bases at J, with 17 bases between. The CDR3 is made up of 16 amino acids. The DNA for the CDR3 is TGCGCCAGCAGCTTGGGCCCAGCCGGGGGGCCTGAGACCCAGTACTTC. Its translation: CASSLGPAGGPETQYF.

The chain recombines TRBV5-6 with TRBJ1-2, with D unclear. Germline V gene data show CDR1 as SGHDT and CDR2 as YYEEEE. The CDR3 spans 13 residues. V was shortened by 0 bases and J by 2 bases, with 5 bases between the two germline ends. CDR3 in amino acids: CASSLEQNYGYTF. The CDR3 bases are TGTGCCAGCAGCTTGGAACAGAACTATGGCTACACCTTC.

This clone has a handful of counts. The chain carries TRBV12-3 or TRBV12-4 and TRBJ1-5, with 8 bases identical to TRBD1. The CDR3 totals 13 residues. V shed 6 bases, J shed 6 bases, and the junction held 4 bases outside the gene matches. CDR3 nucleotides: TGTGCCAGCAGCTACAGGGGGGCTCAGCCCCAGCATTTT. It yields the protein CASSYRGAQPQHF.

This chain joins TRBV6-6 and TRBJ1-5; TRBD1 aligns across 9 bases. With V trimmed by 6 bases and J by 7 bases, 10 bases remained unmatched. Germline loops: CDR1 MNHNY, CDR2 SVGAGI (reference sequence). The CDR3 spans 15 residues. The CDR3 DNA follows: TGTGCCAGCAGGGCGGGACAGGGAGGTGGCCAGCCCCAGCATTTT. This encodes CASRAGQGGGQPQHF.

The J gene is TRBJ1-2, the V gene TRBV7-9; D unresolved. Per the germline V gene, CDR1 is SEHNR and CDR2 is FQNEAQ (reference sequence). The CDR3 is 12 amino acids. V dropped 1 base and J dropped 8 bases, with 8 bases sitting between them. CDR3 in amino acids: CASSLGGLGYTF. For the CDR3, the DNA is TGTGCCAGCAGCTTAGGAGGGTTGGGCTACACCTTC.

The rearrangement uses TRBV21-1 and TRBJ2-7; the D segment call TRBD2 is taken from the table without a DNA check. TRBV21-1 is reported as a pseudogene. The CDR3 runs to 12 residues. Here the CDR3 reads CASSKVHGVTYF. In DNA, the CDR3 is TGTGCCAGCAGCAAAGTTCACGGAGTAACCTACTTC.

The chain uses TRBV6-5 and TRBJ1-2; D is perhaps TRBD1 (6 bases). Trimming cost V 6 bases and J 6 bases, with 8 bases left between them. Germline-derived CDR1 and CDR2 are MNHEY and SVGAGI. The CDR3 has 11 residues. This chain's CDR3 is CASSPGDGYTF. For the CDR3, the DNA is TGTGCCAGCAGCCCAGGGGATGGCTACACCTTC.

This chain links TRBV15 with TRBJ2-5, with D possibly being TRBD1 (6 bases). The ends were cut back, 6 bases at V and 5 bases at J, with 19 bases in the middle. The CDR3 contains 15 residues. From germline, CDR1 is LNHNV and CDR2 YYDKDF (reference sequence). Written as DNA, the CDR3 is TGTGCCACCAGTCCGGACAGACCCCGGGTGGAGACCCAGTACTTC. It yields the protein CATSPDRPRVETQYF.

J is TRBJ2-3 and V is TRBV11-2; D is perhaps TRBD2 (5 bases). The V and J ends lost 4 bases and 3 bases respectively, with 11 bases between them. This CDR3 has 14 residues. In germline, CDR1 is SGHAT, CDR2 FQNNGV. The CDR3: CASSWARGTDTQYF. The CDR3 DNA follows: TGTGCCAGCAGCTGGGCAAGAGGGACAGATACGCAGTATTTT. The full variable domain, in which reference TRBV11-2 and TRBJ2-3 provide the parts outside the CDR3, is EAGVAQSPRYKIIEKRQSVAFWCNPISGHATLYWYQQILGQGPKLLIQFQNNGVVDDSQLPKDRFSAERLKGVDSTLKIQPAKLEDSAVYLCASSWARGTDTQYFGPGTRLTVL.

This chain uses TRBV19 with TRBJ1-2; a possible D gene is TRBD1 (6 bases). The germline V gene encodes CDR1 LNHDA and CDR2 SQIVND (reference sequence). V lost 7 bases, J lost 4 bases, and 10 bases lay in between. This CDR3 comprises 12 residues. The CDR3 spells CASKGQLYGYTF. CDR3 sequence (DNA): TGTGCCAGTAAAGGACAGCTCTATGGCTACACCTTC. The full variable domain, with the rest looked up from reference TRBV19 and TRBJ1-2, is DGGITQSPKYLFRKEGQNVTLSCEQNLNHDAMYWYRQDPGQGLRLIYYSQIVNDFQKGDIAEGYSVSREKKESFPLTVTSAQKNPTAFYLCASKGQLYGYTFGSGTRLTVV.

This clone was seen only a few times. The gene calls are TRBV7-9 and TRBJ2-5, with 8 bases fitting TRBD1. The CDR3 is 14 residues long. J gave up 5 bases and V 5 bases, and 7 bases lay outside the gene matches. The V gene's germline CDR1 is SEHNR and CDR2 FQNEAQ (reference sequence). CDR3 in DNA: TGTGCCAGCAGCACATGGACAGGGCAGGAGACCCAGTACTTC. This codes for CASSTWTGQETQYF.

The V gene is TRBV24-1, the J gene TRBJ1-6; the D gene is possibly TRBD1 (6 bases). Trimming left V 7 bases short and J 10 bases short, with 16 bases between. The CDR3 contains 14 residues. Germline V gives CDR1 KGHDR, CDR2 SFDVKD. This CDR3 reads CATRQQGYGSPLHF. In DNA, the CDR3 is TGTGCCACCAGGCAACAGGGTTACGGATCACCCCTCCACTTT.

The chain combines TRBV6-1 with TRBJ1-2; TRBD1 might be the D (6 bases). Germline CDR1 MNHNS, CDR2 SASEGT. This CDR3 contains 15 residues. Trimming pared 2 bases from V and 2 bases from J, leaving 12 bases between. The chain's CDR3 is CASSEMSGGNYGYTF. CDR3 in DNA: TGTGCCAGCAGTGAAATGTCGGGGGGCAACTATGGCTACACCTTC.

The chain combines TRBV3-1 (or the pseudogene TRBV3-2) with TRBJ2-5; 12 bases map to TRBD2. This CDR3 is 22 amino acids long. The V and J ends lost 3 bases and 2 bases, in that order; junction bases with no gene match: 22. CDR1 is LGHDT and CDR2 is YNNKEL in the germline V gene (reference sequence). CDR3 sequence reads: CASSQQVEVPSGGDPQQETQYF. The CDR3 region has the DNA TGTGCCAGCAGCCAGCAAGTGGAAGTTCCTAGCGGGGGGGACCCCCAACAAGAGACCCAGTACTTC.